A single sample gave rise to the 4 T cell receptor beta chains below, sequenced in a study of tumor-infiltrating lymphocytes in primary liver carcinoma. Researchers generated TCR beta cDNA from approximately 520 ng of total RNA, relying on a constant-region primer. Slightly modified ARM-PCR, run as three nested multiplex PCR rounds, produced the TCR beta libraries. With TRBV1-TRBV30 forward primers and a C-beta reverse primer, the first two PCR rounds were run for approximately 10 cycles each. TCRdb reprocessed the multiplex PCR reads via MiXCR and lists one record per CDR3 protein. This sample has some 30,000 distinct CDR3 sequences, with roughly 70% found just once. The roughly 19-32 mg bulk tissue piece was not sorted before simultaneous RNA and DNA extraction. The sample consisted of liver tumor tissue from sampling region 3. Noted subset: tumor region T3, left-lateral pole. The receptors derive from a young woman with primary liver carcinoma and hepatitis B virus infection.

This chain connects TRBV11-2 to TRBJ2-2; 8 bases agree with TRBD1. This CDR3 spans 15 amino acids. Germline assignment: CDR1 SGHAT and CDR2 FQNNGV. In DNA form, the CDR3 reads TGTGTTAGCAGTGTAGAGACAGGGGACACCGGGGAGCTGTTTTTT. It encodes CVSSVETGDTGELFF.

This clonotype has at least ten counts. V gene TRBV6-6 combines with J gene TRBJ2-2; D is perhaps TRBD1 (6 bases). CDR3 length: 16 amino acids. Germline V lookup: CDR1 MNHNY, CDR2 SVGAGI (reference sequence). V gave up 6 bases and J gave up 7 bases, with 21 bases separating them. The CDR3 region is CASSQVRGEAVGELFF. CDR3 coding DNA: TGTGCCAGCAGCCAGGTCAGGGGCGAGGCGGTCGGGGAGCTGTTTTTT.

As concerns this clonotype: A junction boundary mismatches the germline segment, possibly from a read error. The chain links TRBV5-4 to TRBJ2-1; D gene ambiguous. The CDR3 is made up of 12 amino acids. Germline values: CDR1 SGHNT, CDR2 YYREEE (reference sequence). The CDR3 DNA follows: TGCGCCAGCAACTTATGCGGCAATGAGCAGTTCTTC. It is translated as CASNLCGNEQFF. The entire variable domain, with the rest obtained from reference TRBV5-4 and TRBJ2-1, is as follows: ETGVTQSPTHLIKTRGQQVTLRCSSQSGHNTVSWYQQALGQGPQFIFQYYREEENGRGNFPPRFSGLQFPNYSSELNVNALELDDSALYLCASNLCGNEQFFGPGTRLTVL.

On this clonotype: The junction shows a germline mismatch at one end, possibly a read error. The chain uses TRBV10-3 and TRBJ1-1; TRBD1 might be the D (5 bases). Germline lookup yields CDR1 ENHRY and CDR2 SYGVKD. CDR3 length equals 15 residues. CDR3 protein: CAISTWTTMNTEASF. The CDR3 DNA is TGTGCCATCAGTACCTGGACAACCATGAACACTGAAGCTTCCTTT.